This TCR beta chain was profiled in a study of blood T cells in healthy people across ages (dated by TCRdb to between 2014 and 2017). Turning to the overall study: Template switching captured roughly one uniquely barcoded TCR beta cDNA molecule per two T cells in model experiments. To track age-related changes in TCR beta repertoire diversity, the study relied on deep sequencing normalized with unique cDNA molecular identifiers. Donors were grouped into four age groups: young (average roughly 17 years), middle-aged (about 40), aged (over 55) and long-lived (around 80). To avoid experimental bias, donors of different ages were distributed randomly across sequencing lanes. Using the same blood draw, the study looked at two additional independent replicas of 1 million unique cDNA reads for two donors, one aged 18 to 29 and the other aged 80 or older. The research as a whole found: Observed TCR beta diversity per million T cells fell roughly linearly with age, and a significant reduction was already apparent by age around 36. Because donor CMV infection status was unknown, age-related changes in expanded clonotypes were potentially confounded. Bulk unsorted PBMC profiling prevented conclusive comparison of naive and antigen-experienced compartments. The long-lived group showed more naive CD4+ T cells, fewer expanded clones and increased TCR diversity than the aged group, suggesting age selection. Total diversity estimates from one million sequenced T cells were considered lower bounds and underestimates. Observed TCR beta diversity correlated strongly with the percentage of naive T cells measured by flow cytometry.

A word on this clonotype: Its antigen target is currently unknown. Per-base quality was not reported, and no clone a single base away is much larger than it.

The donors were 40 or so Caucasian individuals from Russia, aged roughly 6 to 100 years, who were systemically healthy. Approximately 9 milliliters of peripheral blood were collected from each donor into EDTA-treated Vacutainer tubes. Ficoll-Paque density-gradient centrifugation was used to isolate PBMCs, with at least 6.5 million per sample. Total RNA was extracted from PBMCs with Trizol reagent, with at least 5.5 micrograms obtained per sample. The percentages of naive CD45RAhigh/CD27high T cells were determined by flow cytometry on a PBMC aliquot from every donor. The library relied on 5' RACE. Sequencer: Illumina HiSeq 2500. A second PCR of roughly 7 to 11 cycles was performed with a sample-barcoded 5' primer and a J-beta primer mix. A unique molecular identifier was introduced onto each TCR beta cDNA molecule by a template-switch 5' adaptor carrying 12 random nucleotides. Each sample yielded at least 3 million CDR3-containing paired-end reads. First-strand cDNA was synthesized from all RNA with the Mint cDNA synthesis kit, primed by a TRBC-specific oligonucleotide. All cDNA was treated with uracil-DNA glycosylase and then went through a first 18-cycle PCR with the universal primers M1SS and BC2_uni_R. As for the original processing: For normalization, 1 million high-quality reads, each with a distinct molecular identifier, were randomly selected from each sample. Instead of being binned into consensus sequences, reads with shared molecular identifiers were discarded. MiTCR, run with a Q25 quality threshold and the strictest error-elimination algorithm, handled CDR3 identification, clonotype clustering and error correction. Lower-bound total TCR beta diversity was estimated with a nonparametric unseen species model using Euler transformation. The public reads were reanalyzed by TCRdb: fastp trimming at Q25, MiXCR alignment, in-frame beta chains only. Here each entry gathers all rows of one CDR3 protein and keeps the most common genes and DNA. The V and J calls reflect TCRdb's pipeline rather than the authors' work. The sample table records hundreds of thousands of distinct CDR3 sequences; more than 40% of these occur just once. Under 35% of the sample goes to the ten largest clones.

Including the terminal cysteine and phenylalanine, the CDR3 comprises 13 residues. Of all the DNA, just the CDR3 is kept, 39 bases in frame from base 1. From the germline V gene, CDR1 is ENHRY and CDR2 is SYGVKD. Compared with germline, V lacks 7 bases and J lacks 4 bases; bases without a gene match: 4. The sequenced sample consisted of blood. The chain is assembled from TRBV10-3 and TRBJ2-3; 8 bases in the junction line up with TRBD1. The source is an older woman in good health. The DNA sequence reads TGTGCCATCACCAGGGGGCCGTCAGATACGCAGTATTTT. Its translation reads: CAITRGPSDTQYF.